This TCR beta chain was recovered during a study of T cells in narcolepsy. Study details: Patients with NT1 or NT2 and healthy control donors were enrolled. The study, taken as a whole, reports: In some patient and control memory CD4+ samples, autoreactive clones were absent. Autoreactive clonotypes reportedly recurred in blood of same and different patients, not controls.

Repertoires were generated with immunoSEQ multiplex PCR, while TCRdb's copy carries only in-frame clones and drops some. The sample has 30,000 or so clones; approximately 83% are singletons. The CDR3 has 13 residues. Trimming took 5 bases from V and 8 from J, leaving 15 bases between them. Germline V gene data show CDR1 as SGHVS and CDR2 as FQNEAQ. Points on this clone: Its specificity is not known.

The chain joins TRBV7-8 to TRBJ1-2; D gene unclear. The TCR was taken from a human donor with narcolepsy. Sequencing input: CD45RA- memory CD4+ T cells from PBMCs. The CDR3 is CASSPQTRAGYTF. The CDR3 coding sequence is TGTGCCAGCAGCCCCCAGACGAGAGCAGGCTACACCTTC.